This T cell receptor (beta chain) was captured by sequencing in a study of T cells in Graves' hyperthyroidism and ophthalmopathy. Amplified TCR beta CDR3 regions came from RNA transcripts. Carried out on the TCR CDR3, a first-round RT-PCR used the HTBI primer set. TCRdb re-analysed the multiplex PCR reads in MiXCR, keeping a single row per CDR3 protein. The data hold about 520,000 distinct CDR3 sequences, with less than 25% observed a single time. V dropped 5 bases and J dropped 0 bases, with 10 bases sitting between them. Germline V CDR1 and CDR2: SGHNT, YENEEA. The CDR3 is 14 amino acids. Specimen: blood. The rearrangement links TRBV11-3 to TRBJ2-5, with a tentative D call TRBD2 (5 bases). This TCR derives from a man aged 18 to 29 with Graves' hyperthyroidism. In DNA form, the CDR3 reads TGTGCCAGCAGCCGGGGTCAGTACCAAGAGACCCAGTACTTC. Translating it yields CASSRGQYQETQYF.